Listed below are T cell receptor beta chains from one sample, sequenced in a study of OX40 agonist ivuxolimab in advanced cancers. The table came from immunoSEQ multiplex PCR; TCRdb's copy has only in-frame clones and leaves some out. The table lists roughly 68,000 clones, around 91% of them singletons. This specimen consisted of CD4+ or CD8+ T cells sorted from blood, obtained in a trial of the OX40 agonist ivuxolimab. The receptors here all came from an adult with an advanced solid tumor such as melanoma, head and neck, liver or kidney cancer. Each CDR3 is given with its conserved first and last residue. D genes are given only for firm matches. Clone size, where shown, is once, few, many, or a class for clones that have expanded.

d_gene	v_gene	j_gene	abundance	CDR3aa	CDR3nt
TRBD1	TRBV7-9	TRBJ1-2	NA	CASTWADRNYGYTF	TGTGCCAGCACCTGGGCGGACAGGAACTATGGCTACACCTTC
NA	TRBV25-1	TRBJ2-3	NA	CASSVQAGSDTQYF	TGTGCCAGCAGTGTTCAGGCAGGGTCAGATACGCAGTATTTT
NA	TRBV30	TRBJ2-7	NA	CAWSVRSVLAGRYEQYF	TGTGCCTGGAGTGTACGGAGTGTCCTAGCCGGGCGGTACGAGCAGTACTTC
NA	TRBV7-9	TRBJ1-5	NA	CASSLGNQPQHF	TGTGCCAGCAGCTTAGGTAATCAGCCCCAGCATTTT
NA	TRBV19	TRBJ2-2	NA	CASGDGFTGELFF	TGTGCCAGCGGGGACGGATTTACCGGGGAGCTGTTTTTT
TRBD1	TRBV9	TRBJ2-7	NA	CASSVDTGGYEQYF	TGTGCCAGCAGCGTCGACACAGGGGGCTACGAGCAGTACTTC
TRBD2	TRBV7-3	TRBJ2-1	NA	CASSLPGTSAINEQFF	TGTGCCAGCAGCTTACCCGGGACTAGCGCGATCAATGAGCAGTTCTTC
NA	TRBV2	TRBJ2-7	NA	CASQGHKNYEQYF	TGTGCCAGCCAGGGACACAAAAACTACGAGCAGTACTTC
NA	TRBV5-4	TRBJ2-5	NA	CASSLATEAVQETQYF	TGTGCCAGCAGCTTGGCGACCGAGGCCGTCCAAGAGACCCAGTACTTC
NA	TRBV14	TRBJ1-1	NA	CASSPGWDTEAFF	TGTGCCAGCAGCCCTGGGTGGGACACTGAAGCTTTCTTT
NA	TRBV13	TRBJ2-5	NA	CASSAKTSPAETQYF	TGTGCCAGCAGCGCGAAAACTAGTCCCGCCGAGACCCAGTACTTC
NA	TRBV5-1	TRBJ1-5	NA	CASSPGPQHF	TGCGCCAGCAGCCCGGGGCCCCAGCATTTT
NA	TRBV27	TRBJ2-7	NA	CASSLEGVSYEQYF	TGTGCCAGCAGTTTGGAGGGGGTCTCCTACGAGCAGTACTTC
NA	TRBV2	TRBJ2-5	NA	CASSRGQNLQETQYF	TGTGCCAGCAGTAGGGGTCAGAATCTACAAGAGACCCAGTACTTC
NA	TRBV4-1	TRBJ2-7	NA	CASIPDYHAQGEQYF	TGCGCCAGCATTCCGGACTACCACGCACAGGGGGAGCAGTACTTC
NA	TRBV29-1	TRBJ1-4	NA	CSVWATNEKLFF	TGCAGCGTTTGGGCAACTAATGAAAAACTGTTTTTT
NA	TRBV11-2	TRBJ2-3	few	CASNLRGPDSTDTQYF	TGTGCCAGCAACCTAAGGGGCCCAGATAGCACAGATACGCAGTATTTT
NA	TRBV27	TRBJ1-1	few	CASRQQGVGTEAFF	TGTGCCAGCAGACAACAGGGTGTTGGCACTGAAGCTTTCTTT
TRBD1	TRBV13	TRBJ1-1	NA	CASRTRGGATEAFF	TGTGCCAGCAGAACCAGGGGGGGGGCCACTGAAGCTTTCTTT
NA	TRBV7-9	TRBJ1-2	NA	CASSLERGGGYTF	TGTGCCAGCAGCTTAGAAAGGGGTGGTGGCTACACCTTC
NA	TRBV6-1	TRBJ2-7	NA	CASSEPIKSTLSSYEQYF	TGTGCCAGCAGTGAGCCTATTAAGTCGACATTGAGTTCTTACGAGCAGTACTTC
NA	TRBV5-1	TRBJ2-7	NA	CASRGTTYEQYF	TGCGCCAGCAGAGGGACAACGTACGAGCAGTACTTC
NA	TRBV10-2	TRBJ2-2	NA	CASSVTNTGELFF	TGCGCCAGCAGTGTGACGAACACCGGGGAGCTGTTTTTT
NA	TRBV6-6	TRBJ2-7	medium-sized	CASWGADNTYEQYF	TGTGCCAGCTGGGGGGCGGACAATACCTACGAGCAGTACTTC
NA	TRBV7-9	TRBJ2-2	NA	CASSLLGDTGELFF	TGTGCCAGCAGCTTGTTAGGAGACACCGGGGAGCTGTTTTTT
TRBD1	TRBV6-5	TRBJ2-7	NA	CASSYVSRQGLEQYF	TGTGCCAGCAGTTACGTTAGTCGACAGGGCCTCGAGCAGTACTTC
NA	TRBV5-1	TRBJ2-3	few	CASSFRGATDTQYF	TGCGCCAGCAGCTTCAGGGGAGCCACAGATACGCAGTATTTT
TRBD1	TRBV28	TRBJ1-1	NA	CASSLFSWTGGDGAEAFF	TGTGCCAGCAGTTTATTCTCCTGGACAGGGGGAGACGGGGCTGAAGCTTTCTTT
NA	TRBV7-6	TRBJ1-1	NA	CASSYWDANTEAFF	TGTGCCAGCAGCTATTGGGATGCGAACACTGAAGCTTTCTTT
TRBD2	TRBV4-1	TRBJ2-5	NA	CASSQVGGSGETQYF	TGCGCCAGCAGCCAAGTGGGAGGGTCCGGGGAGACCCAGTACTTC
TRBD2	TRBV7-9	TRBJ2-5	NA	CASSLIAGDQETQYF	TGTGCCAGCAGCTTAATAGCGGGAGACCAAGAGACCCAGTACTTC
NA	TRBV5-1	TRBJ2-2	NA	CASSLAGELFF	TGCGCCAGCAGTTTAGCCGGGGAGCTGTTTTTT
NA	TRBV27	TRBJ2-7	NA	CASSAFLPGDPTYEQYF	TGTGCCAGCAGCGCCTTCCTTCCCGGGGACCCAACCTACGAGCAGTACTTC
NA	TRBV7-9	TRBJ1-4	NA	CASRTQGINEKLFF	TGTGCCAGCAGAACCCAGGGGATTAATGAAAAACTGTTTTTT
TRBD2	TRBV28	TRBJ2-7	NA	CASSLLAGSNEQYF	TGTGCCAGCAGTCTACTAGCGGGTTCCAACGAGCAGTACTTC
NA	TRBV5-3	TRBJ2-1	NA	CARSPGPSLNEQFF	TGTGCCAGAAGCCCCGGACCATCCTTGAATGAGCAGTTCTTC
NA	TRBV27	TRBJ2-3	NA	CASSFSRGTDTQYF	TGTGCCAGCAGTTTCAGCAGGGGAACAGATACGCAGTATTTT
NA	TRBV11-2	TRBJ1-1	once	CASSLTGSLMNTEAFF	TGTGCCAGCAGCCTTACAGGGAGCTTAATGAACACTGAAGCTTTCTTT
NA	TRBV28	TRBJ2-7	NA	CASSLRTMDIYEQYF	TGTGCCAGCAGTTTAAGAACGATGGACATCTACGAGCAGTACTTC
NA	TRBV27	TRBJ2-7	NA	CASSLLVGYEQYF	TGTGCCAGCAGTTTACTAGTAGGGTACGAGCAGTACTTC
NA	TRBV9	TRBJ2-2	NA	CASSVGTTNTGELFF	TGTGCCAGCAGCGTAGGGACTACAAACACCGGGGAGCTGTTTTTT
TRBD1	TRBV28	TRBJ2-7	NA	CASSTGTGTGYEQYF	TGTGCCAGCAGTACCGGGACAGGGACTGGCTACGAGCAGTACTTC
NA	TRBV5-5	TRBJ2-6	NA	CASSLGWLGSMGANVLTF	TGTGCCAGCAGCTTGGGGTGGTTAGGGAGTATGGGGGCCAACGTCCTGACTTTC
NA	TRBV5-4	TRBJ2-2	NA	CASSPPGSGELFF	TGTGCCAGCAGCCCTCCCGGAAGCGGGGAGCTGTTTTTT
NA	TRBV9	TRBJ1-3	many	CASSVTQGFAGNTIYF	TGTGCCAGCAGCGTTACTCAGGGGTTTGCTGGAAACACCATATATTTT
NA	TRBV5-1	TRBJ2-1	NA	CASSWRQPNEQFF	TGCGCCAGCAGCTGGCGACAGCCCAATGAGCAGTTCTTC
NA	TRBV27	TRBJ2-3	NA	CASSLFWATGATDTQYF	TGTGCCAGCAGCTTGTTTTGGGCGACAGGAGCCACAGATACGCAGTATTTT
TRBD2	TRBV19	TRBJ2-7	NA	CASTAGTSTSYEQYF	TGTGCCAGTACTGCCGGGACTAGCACCTCCTACGAGCAGTACTTC
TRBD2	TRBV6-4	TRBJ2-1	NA	CASSGLAGGNNEQFF	TGTGCCAGCAGTGGTCTAGCGGGAGGGAATAATGAGCAGTTCTTC
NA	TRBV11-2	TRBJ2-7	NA	CASSWDSSSYEQYF	TGTGCCAGCAGCTGGGACTCCTCATCCTACGAGCAGTACTTC
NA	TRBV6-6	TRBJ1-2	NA	CASSTPAPGGKEGYTF	TGTGCCAGCAGTACCCCGGCCCCGGGGGGGAAGGAGGGCTACACCTTC
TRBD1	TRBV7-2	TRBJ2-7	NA	CASSLEGLAGGILSYEQYF	TGTGCCAGCAGCTTAGAGGGTTTGGCAGGGGGCATCCTATCCTACGAGCAGTACTTC
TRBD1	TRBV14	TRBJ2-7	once	CASSRLRDRGEGEQYF	TGTGCCAGCAGCCGCCTCCGGGACAGGGGGGAGGGCGAGCAGTACTTC
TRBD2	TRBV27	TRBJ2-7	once	CASSRTSGKGEQYF	TGTGCCAGCAGTAGGACTAGCGGGAAGGGCGAGCAGTACTTC